This TCR beta chain was observed in a study of OX40 agonist ivuxolimab in advanced cancers. Looking at the study overall: Across the patients, intravenous ivuxolimab was delivered every 2 weeks at 0.01 to 10 mg/kg. Regarding the study as a whole: Partial responders at 0.1-3.0 mg/kg had among the lowest clonal expansion. CD4+ and CD8+ T cells in blood underwent clonal expansion by week 6 at 0.1 to 3.0 mg/kg.

Germline V CDR1 and CDR2: SNHLY, FYNNEI. Trimming shortened V by 5 bases and J by 1 base, and 30 bases separated the two germline ends. The CDR3 runs to 21 residues. As for this clone: The antigen is unknown.

The method was immunoSEQ multiplex PCR; TCRdb's version includes in-frame clones alone and lacks a portion of them. The table records tens of thousands of clones, less than 90% of them present only once. The chain recombines TRBV2 with TRBJ1-3, with D tentatively TRBD1 (6 bases). The sequence came from an adult with an advanced solid tumor such as melanoma, head and neck, liver or kidney cancer. The material sequenced was CD4+ or CD8+ T cells sorted from blood, taken in a trial of the OX40 agonist ivuxolimab. The CDR3 region is CASSWTVGEEMVDPSGNTIYF. In DNA form, the CDR3 reads TGTGCCAGCAGTTGGACAGTAGGGGAGGAGATGGTCGATCCTTCTGGAAACACCATATATTTT.